In its sample, the clone carrying this T cell receptor (beta chain) was seen a few times. Its antigen is currently unknown. The source of the sample is a study of liver allograft versus peripheral blood T cells. Overall study: T cell receptor repertoires in transplanted livers were compared with those in recipients' peripheral blood.

Germline V CDR1 and CDR2: MNHEY, SVGAGI. The CDR3 has 14 residues. Between the trimmed V and J ends, which lost 9 bases and 8 bases, there was a span of 19 bases. TCRdb independently ran MiXCR on the reads; one entry per CDR3 protein. The sample contains 8,500 to 14,000 distinct CDR3 sequences, roughly 23% of which appear only once. Overall study findings and caveats: As reported, T cell receptor repertoires inside liver allografts differed from those present in peripheral blood.

The V gene is TRBV6-5, the J gene TRBJ1-4, with D perhaps TRBD1 (6 bases). The receptor comes from a human patient who had a liver transplant. Some of the T cells might come from the graft donor. CDR3 protein: CASALGGGGEKLFF. CDR3 in DNA: TGTGCCAGTGCCCTAGGGGGTGGGGGAGAAAAACTGTTTTTT.